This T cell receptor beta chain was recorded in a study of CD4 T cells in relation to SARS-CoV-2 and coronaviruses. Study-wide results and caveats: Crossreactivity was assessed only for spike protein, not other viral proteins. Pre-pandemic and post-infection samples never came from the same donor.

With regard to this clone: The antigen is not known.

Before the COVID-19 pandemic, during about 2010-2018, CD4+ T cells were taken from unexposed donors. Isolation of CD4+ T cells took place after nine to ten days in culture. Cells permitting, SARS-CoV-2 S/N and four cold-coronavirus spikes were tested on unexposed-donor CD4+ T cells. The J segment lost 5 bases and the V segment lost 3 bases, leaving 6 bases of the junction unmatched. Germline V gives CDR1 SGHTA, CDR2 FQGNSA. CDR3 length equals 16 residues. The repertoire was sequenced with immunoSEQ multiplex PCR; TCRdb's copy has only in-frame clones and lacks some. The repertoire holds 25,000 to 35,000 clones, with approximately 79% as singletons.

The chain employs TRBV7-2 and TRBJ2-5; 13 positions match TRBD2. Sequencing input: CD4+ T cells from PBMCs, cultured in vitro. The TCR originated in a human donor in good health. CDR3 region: CASSFGTSGVLETQYF. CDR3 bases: TGTGCCAGCAGCTTTGGGACTAGCGGGGTATTGGAGACCCAGTACTTC.